The 27 T cell receptor beta chains below were found in one sample sequenced in a study of T cell repertoires in cytomegalovirus infection. TCRdb re-called the reads through MiXCR, storing one row per CDR3 protein. The data hold 350,000 to 550,000 distinct CDR3 sequences, with approximately 32% observed a single time. The sequencing sample was made of PBMCs. Receptors were obtained from a human donor in good health (CMV status not recorded). Some clones in this sample may be carry-over from other donors' samples.

The chain has TRBV12-3 or TRBV12-4 and TRBJ2-7; 10 bases are shared with TRBD2. With V trimmed by 3 bases and J by 3 bases, 5 bases remained unmatched. This CDR3 contains 15 residues. The DNA of the CDR3 is TGTGCCAGCAGTTTTGGAGCGGGGGGGTTCTACGAGCAGTACTTC. Translating it yields CASSFGAGGFYEQYF.

This clonotype was detected only a few times. The J gene is TRBJ2-5, the V gene TRBV7-9; unclear D gene. The CDR3 length is 13 residues. V dropped 1 base and J dropped 5 bases, with 8 bases sitting between them. Per the germline V gene, CDR1 is SEHNR and CDR2 is FQNEAQ (reference sequence). This CDR3 is CASSLGVRETQYF. CDR3 in DNA: TGTGCCAGCAGCTTAGGGGTGCGGGAGACCCAGTACTTC.

This chain joins TRBV5-1 and TRBJ2-3; D assignment may be TRBD1 or TRBD2 (6 bases each). The ends were cut back, 4 bases at V and 6 bases at J, with 21 bases in the middle. The CDR3 is 16 residues long. CDR1 is SGHRS, CDR2 YFSETQ, per germline. In nucleotides, the CDR3 is TGCGCCAGCAGCATCCCCCAGGGGACTCCGCCGGATACGCAGTATTTT. It codes for CASSIPQGTPPDTQYF.

This clonotype was seen only a few times. This chain connects TRBV5-3 to TRBJ2-1; no clear D. TRBV5-3 is an open reading frame, and its role is uncertain. The CDR3 length is 15 residues. V was trimmed by 8 bases and J by 10 bases, leaving 25 bases between them. CDR3 in amino acids: CASSRGRTGVEEQFF. CDR3 bases: TGTGCCAGCAGCCGAGGTAGGACCGGCGTGGAAGAGCAGTTCTTC.

This chain joins TRBV27 and TRBJ1-6; D is uncertain. Deletions cut 2 bases from V and 10 bases from J, with 12 bases between. Germline CDR1 and CDR2: MNHEY and SMNVEV (reference sequence). CDR3 length: 14 amino acids. CDR3 amino acids: CASSLNPFGSPLHF. The CDR3 DNA reads TGTGCCAGCAGTTTAAACCCGTTCGGATCACCCCTCCACTTT.

The chain has TRBV2 and TRBJ1-4; TRBD1 is a possible D gene (6 bases). This CDR3 has 13 amino acids. Trimming took off 3 bases at V and 8 bases at J, with 10 bases between the two ends. Germline-derived CDR1 and CDR2 are SNHLY and FYNNEI. CDR3 DNA sequence: TGTGCCAGCAGTGATGGGACACGGGAAAAACTGTTTTTT. It is translated as CASSDGTREKLFF.

Details on this clonotype: Possible read error: a much larger clone is one base away. The V call is TRBV7-2, the J call TRBJ2-3; D is ambiguous. This CDR3 contains 15 residues. CDR1 SGHTA and CDR2 FQGNSA come from the germline V gene. The CDR3 DNA reads TGTGCCAGCAGCTTAGATTTCGGTAGCACAGATATGCAGTATTTT. Translated: CASSLDFGSTDMQYF.

This clonotype was observed a few times. This chain links TRBV20-1 with TRBJ2-7; the D is unclear. CDR3 length: 13 residues. Germline V gene sequence: CDR1 DFQATT, CDR2 SNEGSKA (reference sequence). V was cut by 1 base and J by 3 bases, with 10 bases left in between. The CDR3 spells CSARGGPDYEQYF. CDR3 bases: TGCAGTGCTAGAGGAGGTCCTGACTACGAGCAGTACTTC.

This clonotype was detected only a few times. The V call is TRBV19, the J call TRBJ2-2; D not certain. CDR3 length equals 15 residues. Germline V lookup: CDR1 LNHDA, CDR2 SQIVND (reference sequence). V lost 5 bases to trimming and J lost 0 bases, with 10 bases between them. The chain's CDR3 is CASSALTPNTGELFF. The CDR3 coding sequence is TGTGCCAGTAGTGCACTAACTCCGAACACCGGGGAGCTGTTTTTT. Together with reference TRBV19 and TRBJ2-2, the CDR3 gives the full variable domain: DGGITQSPKYLFRKEGQNVTLSCEQNLNHDAMYWYRQDPGQGLRLIYYSQIVNDFQKGDIAEGYSVSREKKESFPLTVTSAQKNPTAFYLCASSALTPNTGELFFGEGSRLTVL.

This clonotype was seen a handful of times. The genes are TRBV20-1 and TRBJ1-1; D perhaps matches TRBD1 (5 bases). Germline-derived CDR1 and CDR2 are DFQATT and SNEGSKA (reference sequence). V was shortened by 4 bases and J by 1 base, with 10 bases between the two germline ends. The CDR3 runs to 13 residues. CDR3 nucleotides: TGCAGTGCTATTACAGGCTCGAACACTGAAGCTTTCTTT. Translating gives CSAITGSNTEAFF.

The table lists this clonotype with a count of one. The V and J genes are TRBV7-9 and TRBJ2-1; weak D call: TRBD2 (6 bases). This CDR3 is 15 amino acids long. CDR1 SEHNR and CDR2 FQNEAQ come from the germline V gene (reference sequence). DNA for the CDR3: TGTTACAGCAGCTCCGCTCTAGCGTCCTACAATGAGCAGTTCTTC. It codes for CYSSSALASYNEQFF.

This clonotype was detected many times. The V call is TRBV7-2, the J call TRBJ2-1; unclear D gene. V shed 5 bases and J shed 0 bases, with 11 bases lying between them. Germline V lookup: CDR1 SGHTA, CDR2 FQGNSA. The CDR3 totals 15 residues. CDR3: CASSPGPSSYNEQFF. The CDR3 DNA reads as TGTGCCAGCAGCCCTGGTCCAAGCTCCTACAATGAGCAGTTCTTC.

This clonotype appeared a few times. The chain is built from TRBV28 and TRBJ2-7; 11 bases align to TRBD2. Germline V gives CDR1 MDHEN, CDR2 SYDVKM. V lost 4 bases, J lost 2 bases, and 7 bases stayed unmatched. This CDR3 is 16 amino acids long. As DNA, the CDR3 is TGTGCCAGCAGTTCGGCGACTAGCGGGGCCACCTACGAGCAGTACTTC. Translation gives CASSSATSGATYEQYF. The full variable domain, with the rest looked up from reference TRBV28 and TRBJ2-7, is DVKVTQSSRYLVKRTGEKVFLECVQDMDHENMFWYRQDPGLGLRLIYFSYDVKMKEKGDIPEGYSVSREKKERFSLILESASTNQTSMYLCASSSATSGATYEQYFGPGTRLTVT.

CDR3 sequence reads: CASTTPDRPQHF. As DNA, the CDR3 is TGTGCCAGCACTACCCCTGACCGGCCCCAGCATTTT. This sequence joins TRBV6-6 and TRBJ1-5; D is undetermined. Germline CDR1 MNHNY, CDR2 SVGAGI (reference sequence). The CDR3 is made up of 12 amino acids. The V gene lost 7 bases and the J gene lost 9 bases, with 13 bases spanning the gap.

Comment on this clonotype: Sequence at one end of the junction differs from germline and may be a read error. This chain uses TRBV4-3 with TRBJ1-2; 10 bases are a match to TRBD1. The V gene's germline CDR1 is LGHNA and CDR2 YSLEER. The CDR3 runs 16 residues. In DNA form, the CDR3 reads TGCTCCAGCAGCCAAAAACCGGGACAGGGGTTTTCTGGCTACACCTTC. It yields the protein CSSSQKPGQGFSGYTF.

This clonotype has more than one count but fewer than ten. The gene calls are TRBV7-6 and TRBJ1-2; 8 positions match TRBD1. V shed 0 bases, J shed 7 bases, and the junction held 10 bases outside the gene matches. The CDR3 is 16 residues long. Germline V gives CDR1 SGHVS, CDR2 FNYEAQ. In DNA, the CDR3 is TGTGCCAGCAGCTTAGCGGTCCACGGACAGGGTAGTGGCTACACCTTC. Amino acid sequence: CASSLAVHGQGSGYTF.

The V call is TRBV30, the J call TRBJ2-1; 11 positions match TRBD1. From germline, CDR1 is GTSNPN and CDR2 SVGIG (reference sequence). V lost 8 bases and J lost 8; bases outside the gene matches: 5. The CDR3 is 12 residues long. In DNA, the CDR3 is TGTGCCGGATGGACAGGGGGCCATGAGCAGTTCTTC. Translated: CAGWTGGHEQFF.

This clonotype was counted at least ten times. Germline and junction disagree at one end, which may indicate a read error. The chain couples TRBV7-2 to TRBJ1-2, with D perhaps matching TRBD1 (5 bases). CDR3 size: 14 residues. Germline-derived CDR1 and CDR2 are SGHTA and FQGNSA. CDR3 sequence: CASSLAGVSYGYTF. As DNA, the CDR3 is TGTGCCAGCAGCCTAGCGGGGGTGAGCTATGGCTACACCTTC.

Comments on this clonotype: Since a much larger clone is just one base distant, this may be a read error. The chain joins TRBV7-6 to TRBJ2-5; D possibly matches TRBD1 or TRBD2 (5 bases each). The germline CDR1 and CDR2 sequences are SGHVS and FNYEAQ. The CDR3 spans 16 residues. The CDR3 nucleotides are TGTGGCAGCAGCTTGACCCGGGACGAAATCCAAGAGACCCAGTACTTC. Its translation is CGSSLTRDEIQETQYF. Combining the CDR3 with reference TRBV7-6 and TRBJ2-5 gives the whole variable domain GAGVSQSPRYKVTKRGQDVALRCDPISGHVSLYWYRQALGQGPEFLTYFNYEAQQDKSGLPNDRFSAERPEGSISTLTIQRTEQRDSAMYRCGSSLTRDEIQETQYFGPGTRLLVL.

The V and J genes are TRBV5-1 and TRBJ2-2; a possible D gene is TRBD2 (6 bases). Per germline, CDR1 SGHRS and CDR2 YFSETQ. The CDR3 consists of 14 residues. Between the trimmed V and J ends, which lost 1 base and 7 bases, there was a span of 11 bases. CDR3 nucleotides: TGCGCCAGCAGCTTGCAGGAGGGGATCGGGGAGCTGTTTTTT. Translating gives CASSLQEGIGELFF.

The CDR3 loop is CASSPTGTAFF. The DNA for the CDR3 is TGTGCCAGCAGCCCAACAGGTACGGCTTTCTTT. The rearrangement joins TRBV11-2 to TRBJ1-1; possibly TRBD1 for D (5 bases). V dropped 5 bases and J dropped 11 bases, with 12 bases sitting between them. Germline V lookup: CDR1 SGHAT, CDR2 FQNNGV. This CDR3 is 11 amino acids long.

The V gene is TRBV20-1, the J gene TRBJ1-2; weak D call: TRBD1 (5 bases). The germline V and J ends were trimmed by 5 bases and 5 bases, with 9 bases remaining between them. CDR1 DFQATT and CDR2 SNEGSKA come from the germline V gene (reference sequence). The CDR3 is 11 amino acids. The CDR3 DNA reads TGCAGTGCTTCAGGGATATATGGCTACACCTTC. Its translation is CSASGIYGYTF.

This clonotype was observed at least ten times. The rearrangement links TRBV27 to TRBJ2-7; 10 bases match TRBD1. This CDR3 has 13 amino acids. V lost 10 bases, J lost 3 bases, and 6 bases stayed unmatched. Germline V CDR1 and CDR2: MNHEY, SMNVEV (reference sequence). Here the CDR3 reads CATRRTGGYEQYF. The CDR3 coding sequence is TGTGCCACCCGAAGGACAGGGGGCTACGAGCAGTACTTC.

The rearrangement links TRBV7-2 to TRBJ2-3; TRBD2 agrees at 15 bases. CDR3 length: 19 residues. CDR1 is SGHTA, CDR2 FQGNSA, per germline. The J segment lost 4 bases and the V segment lost 4 bases, leaving 12 bases of the junction unmatched. The CDR3 DNA is TGTGCCAGCAGCTGGGGACTAGCGGGGGGCCACACGTCCTCAGATACGCAGTATTTT. Translation gives CASSWGLAGGHTSSDTQYF.

This clonotype was counted only a few times. This chain connects TRBV5-1 to TRBJ2-1; the D gene is possibly TRBD2 (7 bases). Trimming cost V 3 bases and J 5 bases, with 18 bases left between them. The CDR3 has 16 residues. Germline lookup yields CDR1 SGHRS and CDR2 YFSETQ. CDR3 DNA: TGCGCCAGCAGCTCGACGTGGGGGGGGCCAGACAATGAGCAGTTCTTC. Amino acid sequence: CASSSTWGGPDNEQFF.

This clonotype showed up many times. The chain links TRBV7-8 to TRBJ1-5; D perhaps matches TRBD1 (6 bases). V gave up 5 bases and J gave up 9 bases, with 23 bases separating them. Germline V CDR1 and CDR2: SGHVS, FQNEAQ. The CDR3 consists of 16 residues. The DNA for the CDR3 is TGTGCCAGCAGCCCCGGGATAGGGGGTGGCCTTTGGCCCCAGCATTTT. It is translated as CASSPGIGGGLWPQHF.

The chain couples TRBV7-8 to TRBJ2-5, with a weak D call TRBD1 (5 bases). The CDR3 spans 17 residues. Trimming cost V 4 bases and J 5 bases, with 23 bases left between them. Germline V gene sequence: CDR1 SGHVS, CDR2 FQNEAQ. CDR3: CASSSPRRQPVKETQYF. In nucleotides, the CDR3 is TGTGCCAGCAGCTCCCCGAGACGACAGCCCGTTAAGGAGACCCAGTACTTC.